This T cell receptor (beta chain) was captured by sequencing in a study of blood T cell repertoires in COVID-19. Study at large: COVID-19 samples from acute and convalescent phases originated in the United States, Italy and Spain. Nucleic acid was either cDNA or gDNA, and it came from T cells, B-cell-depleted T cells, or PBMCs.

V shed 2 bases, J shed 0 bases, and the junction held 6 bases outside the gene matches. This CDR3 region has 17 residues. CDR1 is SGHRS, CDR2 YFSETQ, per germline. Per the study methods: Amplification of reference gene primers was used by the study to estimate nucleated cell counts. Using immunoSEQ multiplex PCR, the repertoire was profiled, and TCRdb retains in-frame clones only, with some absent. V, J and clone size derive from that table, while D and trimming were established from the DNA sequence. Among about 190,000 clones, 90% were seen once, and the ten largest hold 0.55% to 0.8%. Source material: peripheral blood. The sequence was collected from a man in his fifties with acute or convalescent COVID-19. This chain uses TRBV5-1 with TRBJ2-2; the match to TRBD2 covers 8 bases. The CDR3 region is CASSFFTGGPNTGELFF. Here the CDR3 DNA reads TGCGCCAGCAGCTTCTTTACGGGGGGGCCGAACACCGGGGAGCTGTTTTTT. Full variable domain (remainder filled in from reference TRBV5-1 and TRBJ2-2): KAGVTQTPRYLIKTRGQQVTLSCSPISGHRSVSWYQQTPGQGLQFLFEYFSETQRNKGNFPGRFSGRQFSNSRSEMNVSTLELGDSALYLCASSFFTGGPNTGELFFGEGSRLTVL.